Listed below are T cell receptor beta chains from one sample, sequenced in a study of blood T cell repertoires in COVID-19. Sequenced by immunoSEQ multiplex PCR; TCRdb stores in-frame clones only, minus some. The sample carries 85,000 or so clones, about 95% recorded once. Source material: peripheral blood. These TCRs come from a human donor with active COVID-19. The donor label of this sample is uncertain. The CDR3 runs from the conserved cysteine through the conserved F or W. A D gene is named only where the DNA matches it firmly. Part of the rows lack a size; the others show once, few, many or a class for expanded clones.

d_call clone_size j_call v_call cdr3_nt cdr3_aa
TRBD1 . TRBJ2-7 TRBV11-3 TGTGCCAGCAGCGAGACAGGGACCCACGAGCAGTACTTC CASSETGTHEQYF
. . TRBJ2-3 TRBV6-5 TGTGCCAGCAGTTACTTGACAGGAATCCTTCCAGATACGCAGTATTTT CASSYLTGILPDTQYF
. . TRBJ2-5 TRBV28 TGTGCCAGCAGCTCGAGGACTTGGAGTGGGACCCAGTACTTC CASSSRTWSGTQYF
. . TRBJ2-5 TRBV3-1/TRBV3-2 TGTGCCAGCAGCCTCTTACGGGGGGCCCAAGAGACCCAGTACTTC CASSLLRGAQETQYF
. . TRBJ2-2 TRBV5-1 TGCGCCAGCAGTCCACCCGTTACAGGGTCCGGGGAGCTGTTTTTT CASSPPVTGSGELFF
. . TRBJ2-1 TRBV29-1 TGCAGCGTTGACAGACAATATATCTCCTACAATGAGCAGTTCTTC CSVDRQYISYNEQFF
TRBD2 . TRBJ2-5 TRBV5-4 TGTGCCAGCAGCCGAGGAGGTCGGACTAGCGGGGGGGCGGAGACCCAGTACTTC CASSRGGRTSGGAETQYF
TRBD2 . TRBJ2-5 TRBV28 TGTGCCACGTTTGTATTCGCGGGAGAGTCGGAGACCCAGTACTTC CATFVFAGESETQYF
TRBD1 once TRBJ2-5 TRBV19 TGTGCCAGTAGTATAGCCCCGACAGGGGGGGAGACCCAGTACTTC CASSIAPTGGETQYF
. . TRBJ2-2 TRBV12-3/TRBV12-4 TGTGCCAGCTTGGGGCTAGCCGGGGAGCTGTTTTTT CASLGLAGELFF
. . TRBJ2-2 TRBV5-1 TGCGCCAGCAGATTGACGACTGGAACCCCGAGCACCGGGGAGCTGTTTTTT CASRLTTGTPSTGELFF
. . TRBJ2-3 TRBV11-3 TGTGCCAGCAGCTTACGTACAGATACGCAGTATTTT CASSLRTDTQYF
TRBD2 . TRBJ2-3 TRBV27 TGTGCCAGCAGCTTAGCGGGGGTTCCAGATACGCAGTATTTT CASSLAGVPDTQYF
. . TRBJ1-1 TRBV6-1 TGTGCCAGCAGTGAGGGGGGGTCGAACACTGAAGCTTTCTTT CASSEGGSNTEAFF
TRBD1 few TRBJ1-6 TRBV10-3 TGTGCCATCAGCCAAGACAGGGGATCACCCCTCCACTTT CAISQDRGSPLHF
TRBD1 . TRBJ2-5 TRBV18 TGTGCCAGCTCACCCAATCAGGGGGCAGGGGAGACCCAGTACTTC CASSPNQGAGETQYF
. . TRBJ2-5 TRBV21-1 TGTGCCAGCAGCGCACGGGAGTTGGCAGGGGGCCGGGTCAATCAAGAGACCCAGTACTTC CASSARELAGGRVNQETQYF
. . TRBJ2-1 TRBV29-1 TGCAGCGCTGTGGGACATTTGGGGACCTACAATGAGCAGTTCTTC CSAVGHLGTYNEQFF
. . TRBJ1-1 TRBV19 TGTGCCAGTAGTATTCAGTGGGAGGTAAACACTGAAGCTTTCTTT CASSIQWEVNTEAFF
. . TRBJ1-2 TRBV4-2 TGTGCCAGCAGCCAAGACAGGGGCGATATGGATGGCTACACCTTC CASSQDRGDMDGYTF
. . TRBJ2-7 TRBV6-5 TGTGCCAGCAGTTACTCGGGGCCACTTCCCTACGAGCAGTACTTC CASSYSGPLPYEQYF
TRBD2 . TRBJ2-7 TRBV19 TGTGCCAGTAGTAGCGGACTAGCGGGAACCTACGAGCAGTACTTC CASSSGLAGTYEQYF